One sample yielded the 16 T cell receptor beta chains listed below, sequenced in a study of blood T cell repertoires in COVID-19. TCRdb keeps only in-frame clones here, not all; method: immunoSEQ multiplex PCR. Of approximately 49,000 clones detected, less than 85% appear once; the ten largest clones hold roughly 2.5%. The sequencing input was peripheral blood. The receptors derive from a man aged 45-65 years with acute or convalescent COVID-19.

The chain recombines TRBV7-9 with TRBJ1-2; D is perhaps TRBD1 (6 bases). The CDR3 loop spans 13 amino acids. Germline CDR1 SEHNR, CDR2 FQNEAQ (reference sequence). V was trimmed by 11 bases and J by 3 bases, leaving 16 bases between them. This CDR3 is CAGTAGGDYGYTF. Here the CDR3 DNA reads TGTGCCGGGACGGCGGGGGGCGACTATGGCTACACCTTC.

The chain uses TRBV6-5 and TRBJ1-6; 8 nucleotides align to TRBD1. Germline-derived CDR1 and CDR2 are MNHEY and SVGAGI. V shed 7 bases and J 13 bases; nucleotides not matched to a gene: 12. CDR3 size: 14 residues. CDR3 sequence: CASITGGPFWPLHF. The CDR3 DNA sequence: TGTGCCAGCATTACAGGGGGTCCCTTTTGGCCCCTCCACTTT.

This clone has a handful of counts. The rearrangement uses TRBV5-4 and TRBJ1-1; 7 positions match TRBD1. This CDR3 region has 14 residues. CDR1 and CDR2 (germline): SGHNT, YYREEE (reference sequence). Trimming took 4 bases from V and 1 from J; bases not matched to a gene: 4. The CDR3 here is CASSETGKNTEAFF. In DNA, the CDR3 is TGTGCCAGCAGCGAGACAGGGAAGAACACTGAAGCTTTCTTT.

This rearrangement joins TRBV6-1 to TRBJ1-2; weak D call: TRBD1 (6 bases). CDR1 and CDR2 from the germline V gene are MNHNS and SASEGT. The CDR3 is 13 residues long. V was pared by 0 bases and J by 10 bases, with 12 bases between. The CDR3 spells CASSEAGAGDYTF. DNA of the CDR3: TGTGCCAGCAGTGAAGCAGGGGCAGGGGACTACACCTTC.

The sample holds one count of this clone. This chain uses TRBV27 with TRBJ2-3; D unresolved. The CDR3 covers 12 residues. Germline V gene data show CDR1 as MNHEY and CDR2 as SMNVEV (reference sequence). V shed 3 bases and J shed 6 bases, with 7 bases lying between them. Here the CDR3 reads CASSFLRDTQYF. The CDR3 nucleotides are TGTGCCAGCAGTTTCCTCAGGGATACGCAGTATTTT.

The J gene is TRBJ1-5, the V gene TRBV19; perhaps TRBD1 as D (5 bases). This CDR3 comprises 17 residues. Trimming shortened V by 3 bases and J by 4 bases, and 19 bases separated the two germline ends. Germline-derived CDR1 and CDR2 are LNHDA and SQIVND (reference sequence). CDR3 DNA: TGTGCCAGTAGTATTTTTTCCAGGACACCCGTTAATCAGCCCCAGCATTTT. This gives the protein CASSIFSRTPVNQPQHF.

The V and J genes are TRBV15 and TRBJ1-3; 8 bases fit TRBD1. The junction had 7 bases not matched to a gene; V was cut back by 5 bases and J by 1 base. This CDR3 has 16 residues. Germline CDR1 LNHNV, CDR2 YYDKDF (reference sequence). CDR3 in DNA: TGTGCCACCAGCCCCCATAGGACAGGGTCTGGAAACACCATATATTTT. Protein product: CATSPHRTGSGNTIYF.

The CDR3, as DNA: TGTGCCACCAGCCTTCTAGCGGGAGGCCGGAATGAGCAGTTCTTC. It yields the protein CATSLLAGGRNEQFF. The chain has TRBV15 and TRBJ2-1; 11 bases line up with TRBD2. This CDR3 has 15 residues. V gave up 5 bases and J gave up 7 bases; unmatched junction bases: 7. Germline lookup yields CDR1 LNHNV and CDR2 YYDKDF (reference sequence).

The chain employs TRBV29-1 and TRBJ1-1, with D possibly TRBD1 on 6 matching bases. The CDR3 spans 14 residues. Trimming shortened V by 8 bases and J by 2 bases, and 18 bases separated the two germline ends. Germline CDR1 reads SQVTM; CDR2 reads ANQGSEA. CDR3 bases: TGCAGCACCGCTTCAGGGGCCGCTAACACTGAAGCTTTCTTT. This encodes CSTASGAANTEAFF.

The chain links TRBV2 to TRBJ1-1; D possibly corresponds to TRBD1 (6 bases). The germline CDR1 and CDR2 sequences are SNHLY and FYNNEI. Trimming left V 5 bases short and J 5 bases short, with 15 bases between. CDR3 length equals 14 residues. CDR3 protein: CASSPMTGRTEAFF. For the CDR3, the DNA is TGTGCCAGCAGTCCCATGACAGGACGGACTGAAGCTTTCTTT.

This CDR3 reads CASSAQGLDGYTF. DNA of the CDR3: TGTGCCAGCAGTGCACAGGGGTTGGATGGCTACACCTTC. The chain joins TRBV6-1 to TRBJ1-2; 7 nucleotides line up with TRBD1. V lost 4 bases and J lost 6; bases outside the gene matches: 5. Germline CDR1 and CDR2: MNHNS and SASEGT. CDR3 length: 13 residues.

In nucleotides, the CDR3 is TGTGCCAGCAGTTCGAGCGGGAGGGCCGGGAATGAGCAGTTCTTC. Its protein is CASSSSGRAGNEQFF. This rearrangement joins TRBV7-9 to TRBJ2-1, with 10 bases matching TRBD2. The V and J ends lost 6 bases and 7 bases, in that order; junction bases with no gene match: 9. Germline V gene lookup returns CDR1 SEHNR and CDR2 FQNEAQ (reference sequence). The CDR3 is 15 amino acids.

This clone has only a few counts. The V call is TRBV3-1 (or the pseudogene TRBV3-2), the J call TRBJ2-3; 7 bases line up with TRBD2. This CDR3 spans 14 amino acids. With 7 bases clipped from V and 0 bases from J, the junction kept 4 bases outside the gene matches. Germline CDR1 and CDR2: LGHDT and YNNKEL (reference sequence). The CDR3 here is CASTLAASTDTQYF. The CDR3, as DNA: TGTGCCAGCACCCTAGCGGCTAGCACAGATACGCAGTATTTT.

V usage is TRBV5-1 and J usage is TRBJ2-7, with 8 nucleotides matching TRBD2. Germline CDR1 reads SGHRS; CDR2 reads YFSETQ. The V and J ends lost 4 bases and 6 bases, in that order; junction bases with no gene match: 9. CDR3 length equals 14 residues. CDR3 coding DNA: TGCGCCAGCAGCACTAGCGGCTGGGGAGGCGAGCAGTACTTC. Translated: CASSTSGWGGEQYF.

CDR3 in DNA: TGTGCCAGCACCCCAGGGTCGAGTCAGCCCCAGCATTTT. It codes for CASTPGSSQPQHF. The chain is built from TRBV2 and TRBJ1-5; possibly TRBD1 for D (5 bases). The CDR3 length is 13 residues. Germline loops: CDR1 SNHLY, CDR2 FYNNEI. Between the trimmed V and J ends, which lost 7 bases and 6 bases, there was a span of 13 bases.

The chain combines TRBV5-1 with TRBJ1-2, with 8 positions matching TRBD1. Trimming removed 4 bases from V and 10 bases from J; junction bases left unmatched: 12. The V gene's germline CDR1 is SGHRS and CDR2 YFSETQ. The CDR3 spans 14 residues. Here the CDR3 reads CASSPGQGTINYTF. The CDR3 DNA reads as TGCGCCAGCAGCCCCGGACAGGGCACTATTAACTACACCTTC.